This TCR beta chain was observed in a study of T cells in tuberculosis. Study information: IGRA-negative adolescents, IGRA-positive adolescents with latent tuberculosis and adults with active tuberculosis formed this South African cohort. Study-level points and caveats: The TCR-beta difference was not significant; alpha differences partly reflected length. Active tuberculosis alpha repertoires lay closer to GMM-specific TCRs than controls'. Samples were chosen by availability of cryopreserved specimens.

The CDR3 spans 16 residues. Germline lookup yields CDR1 SGHVS and CDR2 FNYEAQ. The V and J ends lost 5 bases and 4 bases, in that order; junction bases with no gene match: 13. Of note for this clone: Its cognate antigen is unknown.

Measured with immunoSEQ multiplex PCR; TCRdb has only the in-frame clones, and not every one. The data show some 40,000 clones, about 96% seen once. The sequencing sample was made of PBMCs. This clonotype originated in a donor aged 10 to 29 with latent tuberculosis or without tuberculosis infection. The chain uses TRBV7-6 and TRBJ1-2, with 7 bases identical to TRBD1. Here the CDR3 reads CASSASTGVQGYGYTF. The CDR3 bases are TGTGCCAGCAGCGCATCAACAGGGGTTCAGGGCTATGGCTACACCTTC. Supplemented by reference TRBV7-6 and TRBJ1-2, the full variable domain reads GAGVSQSPRYKVTKRGQDVALRCDPISGHVSLYWYRQALGQGPEFLTYFNYEAQQDKSGLPNDRFSAERPEGSISTLTIQRTEQRDSAMYRCASSASTGVQGYGYTFGSGTRLTVV.